Included here is one T cell receptor (beta chain) sequence, with context. Its antigen is not identified. The entry originates in a study of shared clonotypes between healthy human individuals. CDR1 and CDR2 (germline): MGHDK, SYGVNS. V trimming: 6 bases; J trimming: 6 bases; junction bases outside the gene matches: 12. CDR3 length: 17 amino acids. Original processing notes: As immunoSEQ supplied junction-only sequences (without quality scores), filtering differed. TCRdb keeps only in-frame clones here, not all; method: immunoSEQ multiplex PCR. V, J and clone size are those of that table, while D and trimming were read from the DNA. In the table there are around 990,000 clones, roughly 77% of which are singletons. Findings of the study overall: With few donors, the genetic and exposure-history diversity represented was limited.

The chain has TRBV25-1 and TRBJ2-4, with 12 bases aligning to TRBD2. Material for sequencing was memory CD4+ T cells from PBMCs. Subset noted: CD45RA-negative fraction. This receptor was obtained from a man in his late teens or twenties in good health. Some clones in this sample may be carry-over from other donors' samples. CDR3 amino acids: CASSADALAGGPNIQYF. The DNA of the CDR3 is TGTGCCAGCAGCGCCGATGCTCTAGCGGGAGGGCCAAACATTCAGTACTTC.